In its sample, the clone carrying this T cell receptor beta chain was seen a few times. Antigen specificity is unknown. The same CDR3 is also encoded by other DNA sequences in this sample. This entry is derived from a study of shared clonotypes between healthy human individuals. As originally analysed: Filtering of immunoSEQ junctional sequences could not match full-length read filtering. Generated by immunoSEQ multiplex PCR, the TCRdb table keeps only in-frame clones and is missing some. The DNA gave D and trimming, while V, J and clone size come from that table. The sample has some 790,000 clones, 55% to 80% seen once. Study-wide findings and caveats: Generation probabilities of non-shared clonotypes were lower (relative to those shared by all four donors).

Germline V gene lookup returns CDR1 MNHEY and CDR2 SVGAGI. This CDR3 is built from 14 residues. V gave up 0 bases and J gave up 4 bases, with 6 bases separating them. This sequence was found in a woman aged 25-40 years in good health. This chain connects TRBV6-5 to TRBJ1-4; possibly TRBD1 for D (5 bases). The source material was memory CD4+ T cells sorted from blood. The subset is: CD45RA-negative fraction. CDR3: CASSYSRGNEKLFF. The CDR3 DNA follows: TGTGCCAGCAGTTACTCGAGGGGTAATGAAAAACTGTTTTTT.